Following are 9 T cell receptor beta chains from one sample sequenced in a study of T cell changes during pregnancy in multiple sclerosis. Profiled with immunoSEQ multiplex PCR; TCRdb holds only in-frame clones, not every one. The sample has about 100,000 clones; over 85% are singletons. The sample was peripheral blood, taken after pregnancy. Receptor source: a female donor with multiple sclerosis, enrolled in a pregnancy study.

The chain combines TRBV13 with TRBJ1-4, with 10 bases matching TRBD1. This CDR3 spans 16 amino acids. V dropped 0 bases and J dropped 8; count of bases not matched to a gene: 6. Germline CDR1 PRHDT, CDR2 FYEKMQ (reference sequence). CDR3 residues: CASSLGLGTGAEKLFF. In DNA form, the CDR3 reads TGTGCCAGCAGCTTAGGCCTGGGGACAGGGGCCGAAAAACTGTTTTTT.

The chain employs TRBV5-1 and TRBJ2-3; D is uncertain. Germline CDR1 and CDR2: SGHRS and YFSETQ. V was trimmed by 0 bases and J by 5 bases, leaving 7 bases between them. The CDR3 totals 13 residues. The CDR3 DNA reads TGCGCCAGCAGCTTGGTGTCAGGAGATACGCAGTATTTT. It specifies CASSLVSGDTQYF.

The gene calls are TRBV7-8 and TRBJ2-5, with TRBD2 matching 8 bases. The ends lost 0 bases at V and 1 base at J; junction bases unmatched: 16. This CDR3 region has 20 residues. The V gene's germline CDR1 is SGHVS and CDR2 FQNEAQ. Here the CDR3 reads CASSLAHRLSYSGTQETQYF. The CDR3 DNA sequence: TGTGCCAGCAGCTTAGCGCATAGACTCTCCTATAGCGGGACCCAAGAGACCCAGTACTTC.

This rearrangement joins TRBV6-1 to TRBJ1-2, with 10 bases aligning to TRBD1. The length of the CDR3 is 14 residues. The V segment lost 4 bases and the J segment 6 bases; nucleotides outside the gene matches: 5. CDR1 MNHNS and CDR2 SASEGT come from the germline V gene. CDR3 sequence reads: CASSGDRGRDGYTF. CDR3 DNA sequence: TGTGCCAGCAGTGGGGACAGGGGCAGGGATGGCTACACCTTC.

The chain carries TRBV6-6 and TRBJ2-3; D unresolved. In germline, CDR1 is MNHNY, CDR2 SVGAGI (reference sequence). Trimming removed 3 bases at V and 0 bases at J, with 7 bases between. The CDR3 is 14 amino acids. This CDR3 is CASSYTGSTDTQYF. Written as DNA, the CDR3 is TGTGCCAGCAGTTATACGGGTAGCACAGATACGCAGTATTTT.

This rearrangement joins TRBV7-6 to TRBJ2-2; 8 bases are a match to TRBD2. CDR3 length equals 15 residues. Germline-derived CDR1 and CDR2 are SGHVS and FNYEAQ. V lost 2 bases, J lost 4 bases, and 3 bases stayed unmatched. For the CDR3, the DNA is TGTGCCAGCAGCTTACCTCTAGCGGGCACCGGGGAGCTGTTTTTT. This codes for CASSLPLAGTGELFF.

This sequence joins TRBV10-2 and TRBJ2-7; 11 bases match TRBD2. The germline gives CDR1 WSHSY, CDR2 SAAADI. V was clipped by 9 bases and J by 6 bases; unmatched bases: 7. CDR3 length: 13 amino acids. This CDR3 is CASANSGRVEQYF. The CDR3 region has the DNA TGCGCCAGTGCGAATAGCGGGAGGGTCGAGCAGTACTTC.

The chain employs TRBV14 and TRBJ2-7; no clear D. This CDR3 region has 13 residues. V shed 2 bases and J shed 7 bases, with 12 bases lying between them. Germline CDR1 SGHDN, CDR2 FVKESK. This chain's CDR3 is CASSQTNSREQYF. CDR3 in DNA: TGTGCCAGCAGCCAAACAAATTCTAGGGAGCAGTACTTC.

This chain connects TRBV9 to TRBJ2-1; D might be TRBD2 (6 bases). This CDR3 region has 14 residues. Germline-derived CDR1 and CDR2 are SGDLS and YYNGEE. V lost 1 base to trimming and J lost 9 bases, with 14 bases between them. The CDR3 DNA reads TGTGCCAGCAGCGTAACAAGCTCGCGGGGTGAGCAGTTCTTC. It translates to CASSVTSSRGEQFF.